This T cell receptor beta chain appears in the sequencing data of a study of control samples from healthy donors and cancer patients. The CDR3 sequence is 14 residues long. V was trimmed by 5 bases and J by 6 bases, leaving 14 bases between them. Germline V gene sequence: CDR1 SGHTS, CDR2 YDEGEE. The assay was immunoSEQ multiplex PCR, and TCRdb's table has in-frame clones only and misses some. The sample shows approximately 120,000 clones, approximately 92% of them seen only once. The sequencing input was PBMCs. This chain links TRBV5-8 with TRBJ2-2; D is perhaps TRBD1 or TRBD2 (5 bases each). The clonotype was recovered from a man aged 80 or over with head and neck cancer. The CDR3 loop is CASSMGVGAGELFF. For the CDR3, the DNA is TGTGCCAGCAGTATGGGGGTAGGCGCCGGGGAGCTGTTTTTT.